The 8 T cell receptor beta chains below come from one sample, sequenced in a study of Ad26.COV2.S vaccination and SARS-CoV-2 variants. Treatment specified: 15 to 20 received Ad26.COV2.S at low or high dose, single or two shots; about 5 received placebo; per-sample allocation not given. After the first vaccine or placebo injection, samples were drawn on day 63. Libraries were prepared by immunoSEQ multiplex PCR; TCRdb keeps only in-frame clonotypes and omits some of them. The sample holds approximately 500,000 clones; roughly 89% are singletons and the top ten take about 13%. The sequencing here drew on peripheral blood, taken in a trial of Ad26.COV2.S vaccine versus placebo. The receptor set was obtained from a person aged 18 to 59 who received the Ad26.COV2.S COVID-19 vaccine or a placebo.

V and J are TRBV7-9 and TRBJ2-7; TRBD2 is a possible D gene (5 bases). Germline CDR1 SEHNR, CDR2 FQNEAQ (reference sequence). V gave up 5 bases and J gave up 4 bases, with 12 bases separating them. The CDR3 contains 13 residues. The CDR3 is CASSTKDFYEQYF. Here the CDR3 DNA reads TGTGCCAGCAGCACGAAGGACTTTTACGAGCAGTACTTC.

The rearrangement links TRBV5-1 to TRBJ1-5; TRBD1 matches 8 bases. The CDR3 runs to 14 residues. CDR1 is SGHRS, CDR2 YFSETQ, per germline. V was pared by 1 base and J by 5 bases, with 2 bases of the junction left unmatched. The CDR3, as DNA: TGCGCCAGCAGCTTGTCAGGGGGCCATCAGCCCCAGCATTTT. Translation: CASSLSGGHQPQHF.

This chain uses TRBV9 with TRBJ2-2; possibly TRBD2 for D (5 bases). Per the germline V gene, CDR1 is SGDLS and CDR2 is YYNGEE. This CDR3 has 15 amino acids. V lost 4 bases, J lost 6 bases, and 16 bases lay in between. As DNA, the CDR3 is TGTGCCAGCAGCAATTCCGACCGGCGGGCCGGGGAGCTGTTTTTT. Translating gives CASSNSDRRAGELFF. The full variable domain, in which reference TRBV9 and TRBJ2-2 provide the parts outside the CDR3, is DSGVTQTPKHLITATGQRVTLRCSPRSGDLSVYWYQQSLDQGLQFLIQYYNGEERAKGNILERFSAQQFPDLHSELNLSSLELGDSALYFCASSNSDRRAGELFFGEGSRLTVL.

The chain recombines TRBV3-1 (or the pseudogene TRBV3-2) with TRBJ2-2; TRBD1 might be the D (6 bases). Between the trimmed V and J ends, which lost 6 bases and 8 bases, there was a span of 16 bases. Germline V CDR1 and CDR2: LGHDT, YNNKEL (reference sequence). The CDR3 covers 14 residues. The CDR3 region is CASSDRQRLGELFF. The CDR3, as DNA: TGTGCCAGCAGTGACAGGCAAAGGTTGGGGGAGCTGTTTTTT.

This CDR3 reads CASSSRWTVSNQPQHF. The CDR3 nucleotides read TGTGCCAGCAGCTCAAGGTGGACAGTTAGCAATCAGCCCCAGCATTTT. The chain couples TRBV7-2 to TRBJ1-5; tentatively, D is TRBD1 (6 bases). The V end lost 4 bases, the J end lost 0 bases, and 13 bases lay between the germline ends. This CDR3 has 16 residues. Germline values: CDR1 SGHTA, CDR2 FQGNSA.

This clone was observed a handful of times. The chain joins TRBV6-5 to TRBJ1-1; unclear D gene. The CDR3 covers 10 residues. Deletions cut 5 bases from V and 8 bases from J, with 6 bases between. Germline V gene lookup returns CDR1 MNHEY and CDR2 SVGAGI. In nucleotides, the CDR3 is TGTGCCAGCAGTCGTATAGAAGCTTTCTTT. Protein: CASSRIEAFF.

V is TRBV28 and J is TRBJ2-5; D tentatively fits TRBD1 or TRBD2 (6 bases each). With 6 bases removed from V and 5 bases from J, the gap between germline ends came to 22 bases. This CDR3 is built from 16 residues. CDR1 is MDHEN, CDR2 SYDVKM, per germline. This chain's CDR3 is CASSRPGAGVGETQYF. CDR3 DNA sequence: TGTGCCAGCAGCCGCCCGGGGGCGGGCGTCGGGGAGACCCAGTACTTC.

J is TRBJ2-1 and V is TRBV7-3; D perhaps matches TRBD2 (6 bases). This CDR3 is built from 13 residues. V lost 5 bases and J 10 bases, leaving 15 bases between the germline ends. The germline V gene has CDR1 SGHTA and CDR2 FQGTGA. CDR3 in amino acids: CASSLRDSREQFF. The CDR3 bases are TGTGCCAGCAGCCTCCGGGACTCCAGAGAGCAGTTCTTC.